These 13 T cell receptor beta chains share one sample of origin, sequenced in a study of T cell repertoires in cytomegalovirus infection. One entry per CDR3 protein results from TCRdb running MiXCR on the reads. The table records 160,000 or so distinct CDR3 sequences, about a fifth of them present only once. Which antigens these TCRs recognize remains unknown. The source was CD8+ T cells from cultured PBMCs, collected from culture after CMV antigen stimulation. These receptors were taken from a human donor in good health (CMV status not recorded). Some clones in this sample may be carry-over from other donors' samples.

The V call is TRBV6-2 or TRBV6-3, the J call TRBJ2-4, with a tentative D call TRBD1 (6 bases). The CDR3 length is 16 residues. In germline, CDR1 is MNHEY, CDR2 SVGEGT. With 4 bases removed from V and 7 bases from J, the gap between germline ends came to 20 bases. This CDR3 is CASSLNPQGYSNIQYF. The CDR3 DNA reads as TGTGCCAGCAGTTTAAACCCACAGGGATATTCGAACATTCAGTACTTC.

V usage is TRBV27 and J usage is TRBJ1-1; the match to TRBD1 covers 7 bases. The CDR3 is 15 amino acids. J gave up 3 bases and V 2 bases, and 6 bases lay outside the gene matches. The germline V gene encodes CDR1 MNHEY and CDR2 SMNVEV (reference sequence). The CDR3 sequence is CASSLIGGRDTEAFF. DNA of the CDR3: TGTGCCAGCAGTTTAATAGGGGGCAGGGACACTGAAGCTTTCTTT.

This clonotype was observed a single time. This rearrangement joins TRBV20-1 to TRBJ2-7; weak D call: TRBD2 (7 bases). The V end lost 3 bases, the J end lost 7 bases, and 22 bases lay between the germline ends. This CDR3 contains 15 residues. Germline V gene data show CDR1 as DFQATT and CDR2 as SNEGSKA (reference sequence). The CDR3 nucleotides read TGCAGTGCTAGGCGTCGGGGCGGGGGCGGAGGGGAGCAGTACTTC. The encoded protein is CSARRRGGGGGEQYF.

The chain recombines TRBV10-3 with TRBJ1-2; D gene ambiguous. The V and J ends lost 10 bases and 0 bases respectively, with 12 bases between them. The CDR3 sequence is 13 residues long. Germline CDR1 reads ENHRY; CDR2 reads SYGVKD. DNA for the CDR3: TGTGCCAGCCAGACTGCTACTAACTATGGCTACACCTTC. Encoded protein: CASQTATNYGYTF.

This clonotype was counted only a few times. V is TRBV7-9 and J is TRBJ2-1; D might be TRBD1 (7 bases). With 2 bases removed from V and 4 bases from J, the gap between germline ends came to 9 bases. This CDR3 comprises 14 residues. In germline, CDR1 is SEHNR, CDR2 FQNEAQ (reference sequence). CDR3 sequence reads: CASSLQGGYNEQFF. In DNA form, the CDR3 reads TGTGCCAGCAGCTTACAGGGGGGTTACAATGAGCAGTTCTTC.

This clonotype was counted only a few times. The chain has TRBV12-3 or TRBV12-4 and TRBJ1-3, with TRBD1 identical over 8 bases. There are 18 residues in the CDR3. The V and J ends lost 3 bases and 4 bases, in that order; junction bases with no gene match: 14. The CDR3 is CASSLLVGTGGRGNTIYF. CDR3 nucleotide sequence: TGTGCCAGCAGTTTGTTGGTTGGCACAGGGGGTAGGGGAAACACCATATATTTT.

This clonotype has only a few counts. The rearrangement uses TRBV5-4 and TRBJ1-1; no clear D gene. Germline CDR1 and CDR2: SGHNT and YYREEE (reference sequence). The length of the CDR3 is 15 residues. Trimming took off 0 bases at V and 7 bases at J, with 16 bases between the two ends. The CDR3 DNA is TGTGCCAGCAGCTTGGTCACCCCAGCTGTAAGTGAAGCTTTCTTT. It encodes CASSLVTPAVSEAFF.

This clonotype was seen more than once but under ten times. An end of the junction differs from the germline gene, which may be a read error. This rearrangement joins TRBV7-7 to TRBJ1-1; D gene uncertain. The CDR3 length is 13 residues. Germline CDR1 and CDR2: SSHAT and FNYEAQ (reference sequence). The CDR3 bases are TGTGCTAGCAGCAAGGGCTTGGGCACTGAAGCTTTCTTT. This codes for CASSKGLGTEAFF.

This clonotype has just a few counts. The gene calls are TRBV6-2 or TRBV6-3 and TRBJ2-1; D tentatively reads TRBD1 or TRBD2 (6 bases each). Germline lookup yields CDR1 MNHEY and CDR2 SVGEGT. CDR3 length: 16 amino acids. Trimming pared 5 bases from V and 2 bases from J, leaving 16 bases between. CDR3 in DNA: TGTGCCAGCAGTCGGTTGGAGGGGGACACCTACAATGAGCAGTTCTTC. This gives the protein CASSRLEGDTYNEQFF.

This clonotype was observed a few times. The V and J genes are TRBV6-4 and TRBJ2-5; 10 nucleotides align to TRBD2. The CDR3 is 16 amino acids. With 3 bases clipped from V and 4 bases from J, the junction kept 8 bases outside the gene matches. Germline CDR1 MRHNA, CDR2 SNTAGT. The CDR3 nucleotides are TGTGCCAGCAGTGAGGGGTGTAGCGGGGGGATAGAGACCCAGTACTTC. Protein: CASSEGCSGGIETQYF.

The gene calls are TRBV6-6 and TRBJ2-7; the D gene is possibly TRBD2 (5 bases). Trimming removed 0 bases at V and 0 bases at J, with 15 bases between. The CDR3 runs to 17 residues. The germline gives CDR1 MNHNY, CDR2 SVGAGI (reference sequence). The CDR3 bases are TGTGCCAGCAGTTACTCTCATAGGACTGCGAGCTCCTACGAGCAGTACTTC. Residues: CASSYSHRTASSYEQYF.

The J gene is TRBJ2-1, the V gene TRBV7-3; no definite D call. Trimming shortened V by 3 bases and J by 0 bases, and 9 bases separated the two germline ends. Germline V gene data show CDR1 as SGHTA and CDR2 as FQGTGA. The CDR3 is made up of 15 amino acids. The CDR3 is CASSLSATSYNEQFF. CDR3 in DNA: TGTGCCAGCAGCTTGTCGGCCACCTCCTACAATGAGCAGTTCTTC.

This rearrangement joins TRBV13 to TRBJ1-3; D is unclear. V shed 1 base and J shed 4 bases, with 5 bases lying between them. This CDR3 is built from 13 residues. Germline CDR1 and CDR2: PRHDT and FYEKMQ (reference sequence). In nucleotides, the CDR3 is TGTGCCAGCAGCTTAGAACAGGGAAACACCATATATTTT. Translation: CASSLEQGNTIYF.